The 23 T cell receptor beta chains reported below all come from one sample, sequenced in a study of blood T cell repertoires in COVID-19. The protocol was immunoSEQ multiplex PCR, while the TCRdb copy is restricted to in-frame clones and leaves out a portion. This sample has about 43,000 clones, with more than 65% found just once. Material: peripheral blood. All receptors come from a woman in her fifties or sixties with acute or convalescent COVID-19.

This chain links TRBV5-1 with TRBJ1-2; 7 nucleotides align to TRBD1. Trimming at V came to 1 base and at J to 7 bases, leaving 7 bases not matched to a gene. Germline V gene sequence: CDR1 SGHRS, CDR2 YFSETQ. This CDR3 spans 14 amino acids. DNA for the CDR3: TGCGCCAGCAGCTTGAGCCAGGGGGTGGGTGGCTACACCTTC. Its protein is CASSLSQGVGGYTF.

The V gene is TRBV28, the J gene TRBJ2-5, with 7 bases that match TRBD2. The CDR3 covers 15 residues. With V trimmed by 5 bases and J by 5 bases, 11 bases remained unmatched. Germline CDR1 is MDHEN and CDR2 is SYDVKM. CDR3 in amino acids: CASSPAGGSGETQYF. CDR3 in DNA: TGTGCCAGCAGTCCCGCCGGGGGGAGTGGGGAGACCCAGTACTTC.

The rearrangement joins TRBV24-1 to TRBJ2-3; possibly TRBD2 for D (6 bases). Germline V gene data show CDR1 as KGHDR and CDR2 as SFDVKD. The CDR3 totals 14 residues. V dropped 5 bases and J dropped 3 bases, with 11 bases sitting between them. Here the CDR3 reads CATSVEGLTDTQYF. CDR3 in DNA: TGTGCCACCAGTGTGGAGGGGCTTACAGATACGCAGTATTTT.

The chain recombines TRBV6-4 with TRBJ1-2, with TRBD1 matching over 7 bases. The CDR3 is 14 amino acids. The germline V gene has CDR1 MRHNA and CDR2 SNTAGT. The V and J ends lost 6 bases and 8 bases, in that order; junction bases with no gene match: 12. The CDR3 DNA reads as TGTGCCAGCAGGGCCGGGACAGCCTCCGGGGGCTACACCTTC. Translating gives CASRAGTASGGYTF.

The chain has TRBV11-1 and TRBJ2-7, with a possible D match to TRBD2 (6 bases). The germline V gene has CDR1 SGHAT and CDR2 FQDESV (reference sequence). V was pared by 7 bases and J by 0 bases, with 13 bases between. This CDR3 comprises 14 residues. CDR3 region: CASTPAGISYEQYF. In DNA form, the CDR3 reads TGTGCCAGCACCCCGGCGGGGATCTCCTACGAGCAGTACTTC.

This clone showed up just a few times. The chain combines TRBV29-1 with TRBJ1-2, with 8 positions matching TRBD1. This CDR3 is 14 amino acids long. The V and J ends lost 2 bases and 5 bases, in that order; junction bases with no gene match: 7. Germline CDR1 reads SQVTM; CDR2 reads ANQGSEA. In DNA form, the CDR3 reads TGCAGCGTTGAAAAGGACAGGGTAGGATATGGCTACACCTTC. Protein product: CSVEKDRVGYGYTF.

This clone occurred a few times. V is TRBV7-9 and J is TRBJ2-3, with 15 bases lining up with TRBD2. The length of the CDR3 is 19 residues. CDR1 SEHNR and CDR2 FQNEAQ come from the germline V gene (reference sequence). The V segment lost 5 bases and the J segment 3 bases; nucleotides outside the gene matches: 12. CDR3 protein: CASSGGGTSGGWVTDTQYF. The CDR3 bases are TGTGCCAGCAGCGGTGGAGGGACTAGCGGGGGGTGGGTAACAGATACGCAGTATTTT.

The V and J genes are TRBV4-2 and TRBJ2-3; D is perhaps TRBD1 (5 bases). V was trimmed by 0 bases and J by 4 bases, leaving 11 bases between them. CDR3 length: 15 amino acids. Germline assignment: CDR1 LGHNA and CDR2 YNFKEQ. CDR3 protein: CASSQERGPPDTQYF. For the CDR3, the DNA is TGTGCCAGCAGCCAAGAAAGGGGCCCGCCAGATACGCAGTATTTT.

J is TRBJ2-1 and V is TRBV19; maybe TRBD2 (6 bases). V was trimmed by 7 bases and J by 1 base, leaving 14 bases between them. The CDR3 covers 15 residues. CDR1 is LNHDA and CDR2 is SQIVND in the germline V gene (reference sequence). The DNA of the CDR3 is TGTGCCAGTACGTCGGCGGGGTCGTCCTACAATGAGCAGTTCTTC. Its translation is CASTSAGSSYNEQFF.

The V gene is TRBV19, the J gene TRBJ1-4; 8 positions agree with TRBD1. The CDR3 contains 15 residues. V shed 6 bases and J 5 bases; nucleotides not matched to a gene: 8. The germline V gene encodes CDR1 LNHDA and CDR2 SQIVND (reference sequence). CDR3 residues: CASSFQGQANEKLFF. For the CDR3, the DNA is TGTGCCAGTAGCTTTCAGGGACAGGCGAATGAAAAACTGTTTTTT.

This rearrangement joins TRBV6-4 to TRBJ2-2; D perhaps matches TRBD1 (5 bases). The germline V gene encodes CDR1 MRHNA and CDR2 SNTAGT. V was trimmed by 4 bases and J by 6 bases, leaving 12 bases between them. This CDR3 comprises 14 residues. CDR3 DNA sequence: TGTGCCAGCAGTGTGGACATCCTCTCCGGGGAGCTGTTTTTT. Protein product: CASSVDILSGELFF.

CDR3 loop: CASSLVYRVGAKNIQYF. In DNA form, the CDR3 reads TGTGCCAGCAGCTTAGTTTACAGGGTAGGTGCCAAAAACATTCAGTACTTC. The rearrangement links TRBV11-2 to TRBJ2-4, with D perhaps TRBD1 (6 bases). Germline V gene data show CDR1 as SGHAT and CDR2 as FQNNGV. The ends were cut back, 1 base at V and 1 base at J, with 14 bases in the middle. The CDR3 runs 17 residues.

This chain links TRBV7-2 with TRBJ1-3; D unclear. This CDR3 is built from 13 residues. Trimming left V 8 bases short and J 0 bases short, with 8 bases between. Germline V gene data show CDR1 as SGHTA and CDR2 as FQGNSA. The CDR3 sequence is CASLLSSGNTIYF. The CDR3 bases are TGTGCCAGCCTCTTGAGCTCTGGAAACACCATATATTTT.

The chain employs TRBV27 and TRBJ2-2; D unclear. CDR1 MNHEY and CDR2 SMNVEV come from the germline V gene (reference sequence). Between the trimmed V and J ends, which lost 2 bases and 0 bases, there was a span of 4 bases. The CDR3 extends over 14 amino acids. CDR3 region: CASSLNTNTGELFF. The DNA of the CDR3 is TGTGCCAGCAGTTTAAATACGAACACCGGGGAGCTGTTTTTT.

This chain connects TRBV6-5 to TRBJ1-4; D is possibly TRBD1 (5 bases). Trimming cost V 2 bases and J 2 bases, with 6 bases left between them. Germline V gives CDR1 MNHEY, CDR2 SVGAGI. CDR3 size: 14 residues. The CDR3 DNA follows: TGTGCCAGCAGTTACCGGGGGACTAATGAAAAACTGTTTTTT. Protein sequence: CASSYRGTNEKLFF.

V usage is TRBV3-1 (or the pseudogene TRBV3-2) and J usage is TRBJ1-1; D is unresolved. Germline V gene data show CDR1 as LGHDT and CDR2 as YNNKEL (reference sequence). Trimming took off 6 bases at V and 1 base at J, with 9 bases between the two ends. The CDR3 contains 13 residues. Here the CDR3 reads CASRSGRNTEAFF. The CDR3 DNA follows: TGTGCCAGCAGGTCCGGGAGGAACACTGAAGCTTTCTTT.

In its sample, this clone was seen a few times. This chain uses TRBV19 with TRBJ2-7; 7 positions agree with TRBD2. The CDR3 loop spans 15 amino acids. Germline lookup yields CDR1 LNHDA and CDR2 SQIVND (reference sequence). The trim removed 5 bases at V and 2 bases at J, leaving 9 bases unmatched. CDR3 in DNA: TGTGCCAGTAGTTCAGGCCCTAGCGGAACCTACGAGCAGTACTTC. As protein: CASSSGPSGTYEQYF.

The J gene is TRBJ2-5, the V gene TRBV2, with 11 bases that match TRBD2. Germline CDR1 SNHLY, CDR2 FYNNEI. CDR3 length: 15 residues. Losses at the gene ends were 7 bases for V and 4 bases for J; bases not matched to a gene: 8. The CDR3 loop is CASTPTSGVLETQYF. The CDR3 region has the DNA TGTGCCAGCACCCCGACTAGCGGGGTGTTAGAGACCCAGTACTTC.

This clone has only one observation. The chain has TRBV10-2 and TRBJ2-5, with 12 nucleotides matching TRBD2. The J segment lost 0 bases and the V segment lost 1 base, leaving 6 bases of the junction unmatched. Germline assignment: CDR1 WSHSY and CDR2 SAAADI. CDR3 length equals 18 residues. The DNA of the CDR3 is TGCGCCAGCAGTGAGTTCGGACTAGCGGGGCCCTACCAAGAGACCCAGTACTTC. The encoded protein is CASSEFGLAGPYQETQYF.

The chain recombines TRBV2 with TRBJ1-4; 9 bases match TRBD1. The CDR3 covers 13 residues. V dropped 8 bases and J dropped 8; count of bases not matched to a gene: 6. Germline V gene sequence: CDR1 SNHLY, CDR2 FYNNEI. In DNA form, the CDR3 reads TGTGCCAGCGCGGGACAGGGCGGCGAAAAACTGTTTTTT. The encoded protein is CASAGQGGEKLFF.

The chain has TRBV7-8 and TRBJ2-6; perhaps TRBD2 as D (5 bases). Germline values: CDR1 SGHVS, CDR2 FQNEAQ. V was cut by 7 bases and J by 0 bases, with 13 bases left in between. This CDR3 is 16 amino acids long. The CDR3 nucleotides are TGTGCCAGCACCTCGACTACTCGCTCTGGGGCCAACGTCCTGACTTTC. Translated: CASTSTTRSGANVLTF.

The V and J genes are TRBV14 and TRBJ2-2; the D gene is possibly TRBD2 (5 bases). Germline CDR1 reads SGHDN; CDR2 reads FVKESK. V lost 5 bases and J 0 bases, leaving 10 bases between the germline ends. The CDR3 covers 15 residues. This chain's CDR3 is CASSETGSNTGELFF. DNA for the CDR3: TGTGCCAGCAGCGAAACGGGATCGAACACCGGGGAGCTGTTTTTT.

This chain uses TRBV30 with TRBJ1-2; D is unresolved. Looked up from germline, CDR1 is GTSNPN and CDR2 is SVGIG (reference sequence). The CDR3 spans 15 residues. V gave up 0 bases and J gave up 5 bases, with 16 bases separating them. The CDR3 DNA sequence: TGTGCCTGGAGTGTACGGCAGGCGTTTAGTTATGGCTACACCTTC. It specifies CAWSVRQAFSYGYTF. Using reference TRBV30 and TRBJ1-2 for the parts outside the CDR3, the full variable domain is SQTIHQWPATLVQPVGSPLSLECTVEGTSNPNLYWYRQAAGRGLQLLFYSVGIGQISSEVPQNLSASRPQDRQFILSSKKLLLSDSGFYLCAWSVRQAFSYGYTFGSGTRLTVV.